This T cell receptor beta chain is from a study of PD-1 blockade in mismatch repair-deficient tumors. Overall study results and limits: Tumor-resident clones, often undetectable pretreatment in blood, expanded then contracted after pembrolizumab.

The germline V gene encodes CDR1 SGHTA and CDR2 FQGTGA. The J segment lost 1 base and the V segment lost 0 bases, leaving 12 bases of the junction unmatched. The CDR3 consists of 19 residues. About this clone: Its target is unknown.

Generated by immunoSEQ multiplex PCR, the TCRdb table keeps only in-frame clones and is missing some. The sample contains some 110,000 clones, 70% to 80% of which appear only once. The TCR-sequenced patients were a few responders to pembrolizumab. The sequence was collected from an adult with mismatch repair-deficient cancer. The chain is built from TRBV7-3 and TRBJ2-3; 8 bases match TRBD2. Specimen: peripheral blood, collected approximately 64 weeks after starting pembrolizumab. CDR3 in DNA: TGTGCCAGCAGCTTAACGTCGTTAAGCGGGGGACCTGGCACAGATACGCAGTATTTT. It encodes CASSLTSLSGGPGTDTQYF. The whole variable domain, remainder taken from reference TRBV7-3 and TRBJ2-3, is GAGVSQTPSNKVTEKGKYVELRCDPISGHTALYWYRQSLGQGPEFLIYFQGTGAADDSGLPNDRFFAVRPEGSVSTLKIQRTERGDSAVYLCASSLTSLSGGPGTDTQYFGPGTRLTVL.